The entry below gives a single T cell receptor (beta chain) sequence along with its context. The target of this receptor is not known. Qualities for individual bases were not recorded, and no much larger clone is one base off. The immunoSEQ Assay, a bias-controlled multiplex PCR, was used to amplify TCRbeta CDR3 regions from genomic DNA. The authors processed their data as follows. The number of nucleated cells in each sample was estimated from the amplification of reference gene primers within the assay. Sequence reads were collapsed and filtered to measure the absolute abundance of every unique TCRbeta CDR3 rearrangement. For each sample, productive Simpson clonality was calculated as the square root of Simpson's diversity index over productive rearrangements. The source is immuneACCESS, and TCRdb retained only in-frame sequences with V and J called. Part of the clones is not carried over; for the studies checked, unresolved V genes explain less than half of this, and the remainder is unexplained. V and J calls and clone size are those listed in that table; D and trimming were worked out from the DNA. The sample table lists over 150,000 clones, about 86% of them with a count of one. The ten most abundant clones make up roughly 7% of the sample.

Enrolling through a virtual design, the prospective study's participants ranged in age from roughly 18 to 89 years and lived across more than 20 United States geographic areas. In the prospective study, participants were assigned to cohorts based on the clinical history participants reported in a screening survey and a study questionnaire. For ImmuneRACE Cohort 3, a participant was defined as recovered based on two consecutive negative NP/OP PCR tests, clearance by a healthcare professional, or resolution of symptoms. In the prospective study, mobile phlebotomists collected whole blood, serum and a nasopharyngeal or oropharyngeal swab from each participant. Over a roughly 2-month period, participants in the prospective study had the option of providing additional blood draws and questionnaires. Before DNA extraction, prospective study blood samples were shipped either frozen or at room temperature.

The CDR3 contains 16 residues, cysteine and phenylalanine counted. The sequence is cut down to CDR3 DNA, 48 bases in frame from base 1. V sheds 2 bases and J sheds 0 bases, leaving 11 bases between their ends. CDR1 SGHTA and CDR2 FQGTGA are derived from the germline V gene. The source of the sample is a study of blood T cell repertoires in COVID-19 (dated by TCRdb to 2018 to 2021). Broadly, across the study: Samples from collaborators originated in the United States, Italy and Spain and spanned both the acute and convalescent phases of COVID-19. The prospective study material was composed of cDNA or gDNA derived from T cells, B-cell-depleted T cells, or PBMCs. Deeply sampled blood TCRbeta repertoires from subjects exposed to, actively infected with, or recovered from COVID-19 were included in the dataset. The repertoires were released in a freely available public database intended as a resource for research on the immune response to SARS-CoV-2. Samples came from the ongoing ImmuneRACE study (first 160 participants) plus 1,254 subjects from 6 global collaborators. A de-identified subject ID, COVID-19 status, age in years and sex were almost always included in the sample metadata. Where HLA class I and class II types were available, the types were taken from metadata supplied by the sample provider, not from assay-based typing. The study at large found these results: How much clinical and demographic metadata was included differed by source and by participant, and the metadata was provided uncurated.

The sample was PBMCs or T cells enriched from blood (not recorded which). The sequence joins TRBV7-3 to TRBJ2-1; the best D guess is TRBD2, with 6 bases matching. This receptor was obtained from a man aged 50 or older who had recovered from COVID-19. The base sequence is TGTGCCAGCAGCTTAGGGGGGACGAACTCCTACAATGAGCAGTTCTTC. Its coded protein is CASSLGGTNSYNEQFF.